One sample yielded the 9 T cell receptor beta chains listed below, sequenced in a study of chemoradiotherapy in HPV16-positive cancers (dated 2022 in TCRdb). The library was made by the immunoSEQ multiplex PCR assay. Sourced from immuneACCESS, this table was stored by TCRdb with only in-frame sequences that have V and J called. A share of the clones is absent; for the studies checked, an unresolved V gene accounts for under half, and the remainder has no known explanation. A total of some 1,900 clones appear in this sample, 95% to 97% of them only once. The ten top clones hold approximately 2.4% of the sample. Sequenced material: tumor tissue, taken from a patient who underwent chemoradiotherapy. All receptors derive from a human donor with HPV-associated anogenital cancer.

This chain connects TRBV29-1 to TRBJ1-2; 12 bases map to TRBD1. In germline, CDR1 is SQVTM, CDR2 ANQGSEA. The CDR3 consists of 15 residues. V trimming: 6 bases; J trimming: 4 bases; junction bases outside the gene matches: 9. The CDR3 loop is CSVPQGQGAAYGYTF. CDR3 nucleotides: TGCAGCGTCCCCCAGGGACAGGGGGCTGCCTATGGCTACACCTTC. Drawing the rest from reference TRBV29-1 and TRBJ1-2, the complete variable domain is SAVISQKPSRDICQRGTSLTIQCQVDSQVTMMFWYRQQPGQSLTLIATANQGSEATYESGFVIDKFPISRPNLTFSTLTVSNMSPEDSSIYLCSVPQGQGAAYGYTFGSGTRLTVV.

In this sample, this clone turned up once. The CDR3 reads CASRPLWTALSSYEQYF. For the CDR3, the DNA is TGTGCCAGCAGACCCCTCTGGACAGCCTTGAGCTCCTACGAGCAGTACTTC. V is TRBV27 and J is TRBJ2-7; D is perhaps TRBD1 (6 bases). CDR3 length equals 17 residues. Germline values: CDR1 MNHEY, CDR2 SMNVEV (reference sequence). V gave up 6 bases and J gave up 0 bases, with 21 bases separating them.

The chain employs TRBV7-2 and TRBJ1-6; D perhaps matches TRBD1 (5 bases). The ends were cut back, 2 bases at V and 1 base at J, with 15 bases in the middle. Germline assignment: CDR1 SGHTA and CDR2 FQGNSA. There are 18 residues in the CDR3. The CDR3 coding sequence is TGTGCCAGCAGCTTAATATCGCAGGGTGTGTCCTATAATTCACCCCTCCACTTT. Its protein product is CASSLISQGVSYNSPLHF.

The J gene is TRBJ1-6, the V gene TRBV2; the D is unclear. This CDR3 comprises 14 residues. V lost 3 bases to trimming and J lost 7 bases, with 10 bases between them. CDR1 is SNHLY, CDR2 FYNNEI, per germline. The DNA of the CDR3 is TGTGCCAGCAGTGAGGGTGGCAGCAATTCACCCCTCCACTTT. Its protein product is CASSEGGSNSPLHF.

The gene calls are TRBV6-5 and TRBJ2-3, with 11 bases aligning to TRBD2. The ends lost 9 bases at V and 2 bases at J; junction bases unmatched: 4. The CDR3 sequence is 14 residues long. Germline CDR1 and CDR2: MNHEY and SVGAGI. The CDR3 loop is CASTSGGDTDTQYF. In DNA form, the CDR3 reads TGTGCCAGTACTAGCGGGGGTGACACAGATACGCAGTATTTT.

The chain joins TRBV6-4 to TRBJ2-3; TRBD1 matches 7 bases. The V and J ends lost 0 bases and 0 bases, in that order; junction bases with no gene match: 0. Germline CDR1 MRHNA, CDR2 SNTAGT. CDR3 length equals 15 residues. Here the CDR3 reads CASSDSDRSTDTQYF. The CDR3 coding sequence is TGTGCCAGCAGTGACTCGGACAGGAGCACAGATACGCAGTATTTT.

The genes are TRBV10-3 and TRBJ2-1; 9 bases agree with TRBD1. V was pared by 10 bases and J by 5 bases, with 9 bases of the junction left unmatched. Germline CDR1 is ENHRY and CDR2 is SYGVKD. The CDR3 is made up of 14 amino acids. CDR3 region: CATFSGTGNNEQFF. CDR3 DNA: TGTGCCACCTTTTCTGGGACAGGGAACAATGAGCAGTTCTTC.

This clone showed up just once. The genes are TRBV30 and TRBJ1-2, with TRBD1 identical over 7 bases. From germline, CDR1 is GTSNPN and CDR2 SVGIG (reference sequence). The CDR3 is made up of 15 amino acids. J gave up 4 bases and V 2 bases, and 10 bases lay outside the gene matches. The CDR3 nucleotides are TGTGCCTGGAGTCCCCGAGCGACAGGGATCTATGGCTACACCTTC. It yields the protein CAWSPRATGIYGYTF.

The V and J genes are TRBV2 and TRBJ2-7; a possible D gene is TRBD2 (6 bases). The CDR3 is made up of 13 amino acids. V lost 6 bases and J lost 7, with 16 bases in between. CDR1 is SNHLY, CDR2 FYNNEI, per germline. The CDR3, as DNA: TGTGCCAGCAGAGAGGGACTGAGTGGGGAGCAGTACTTC. This encodes CASREGLSGEQYF.